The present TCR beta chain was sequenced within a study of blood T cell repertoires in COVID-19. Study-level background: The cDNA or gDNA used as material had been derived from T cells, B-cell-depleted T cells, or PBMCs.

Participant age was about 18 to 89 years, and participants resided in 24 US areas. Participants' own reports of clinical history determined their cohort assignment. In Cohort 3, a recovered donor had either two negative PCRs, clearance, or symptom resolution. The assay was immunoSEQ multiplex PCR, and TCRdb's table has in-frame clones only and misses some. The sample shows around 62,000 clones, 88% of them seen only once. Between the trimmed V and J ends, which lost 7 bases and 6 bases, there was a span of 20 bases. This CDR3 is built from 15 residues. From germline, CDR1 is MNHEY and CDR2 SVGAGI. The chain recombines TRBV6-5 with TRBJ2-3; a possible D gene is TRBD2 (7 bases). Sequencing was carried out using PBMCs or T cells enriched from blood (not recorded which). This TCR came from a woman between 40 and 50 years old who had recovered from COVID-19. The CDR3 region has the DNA TGTGCCAGCAACACATACCGGGGGGCGGGGGATACGCAGTATTTT. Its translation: CASNTYRGAGDTQYF.